Listed here are 26 T cell receptor beta chains from one sample, sequenced in a study of CD8 T cells in ankylosing spondylitis. TCRdb reprocessed the 5' RACE reads with MiXCR, giving one entry per CDR3 protein. This sample carries around 330,000 distinct CDR3 sequences, around a tenth of them seen once, and the ten largest clones take more than 7%. The sequenced sample was blood, either unsorted or a sorted T cell fraction (not recorded which). All receptors derive from a female donor with ankylosing spondylitis or in good health (not recorded which).

This clonotype was counted many times. The chain joins TRBV6-1 to TRBJ1-2, with TRBD1 matching 7 bases. CDR1 is MNHNS, CDR2 SASEGT, per germline. After removal of 5 bases from V and 2 bases from J, the junction contained 8 bases not matched to a gene. The CDR3 runs to 15 residues. The chain's CDR3 is CASSPRGPGNYGYTF. The CDR3 DNA reads TGTGCCAGCAGTCCAAGGGGGCCCGGGAACTATGGCTACACCTTC.

This clonotype was counted at least ten times. J is TRBJ2-5 and V is TRBV5-1, with no clear D. Germline CDR1 is SGHRS and CDR2 is YFSETQ. V gave up 0 bases and J gave up 2 bases, with 8 bases separating them. The CDR3 is 14 amino acids. The CDR3 DNA reads TGCGCCAGCAGCTTGGGTGTTTCACAAGAGACCCAGTACTTC. Translation: CASSLGVSQETQYF.

At least ten counts were recorded for this clonotype. The rearrangement joins TRBV3-1 to TRBJ2-2, with TRBD2 identical over 7 bases. Germline lookup yields CDR1 LGHDT and CDR2 YNNKEL (reference sequence). V was clipped by 1 base and J by 5 bases; unmatched bases: 7. The CDR3 contains 16 residues. The CDR3 protein is CASSQVGGSGTGELFF. For the CDR3, the DNA is TGTGCCAGCAGCCAAGTTGGCGGGAGTGGAACCGGGGAGCTGTTTTTT.

The gene calls are TRBV11-1 and TRBJ2-2, with 14 positions matching TRBD2. Germline CDR1 and CDR2: SGHAT and FQDESV (reference sequence). Trimming cost V 5 bases and J 6 bases; bases outside gene matches: 11. The CDR3 sequence is 18 residues long. The CDR3 here is CASSQTGLAGVSAGELFF. CDR3 sequence (DNA): TGTGCCAGCAGCCAAACGGGACTAGCGGGAGTTAGCGCCGGGGAGCTGTTTTTT.

This rearrangement joins TRBV3-1 to TRBJ2-7, with 14 bases lining up with TRBD2. The length of the CDR3 is 19 residues. Losses at the gene ends were 6 bases for V and 0 bases for J; bases not matched to a gene: 13. From germline, CDR1 is LGHDT and CDR2 YNNKEL (reference sequence). The CDR3, as DNA: TGTGCCAGCAGTCATCCCACGGGACTAGCGGGAGTTAGCTCCTACGAGCAGTACTTC. This translates into CASSHPTGLAGVSSYEQYF.

This clonotype showed up many times. The chain is built from TRBV20-1 and TRBJ2-3, with 9 bases aligning to TRBD2. Germline-derived CDR1 and CDR2 are DFQATT and SNEGSKA (reference sequence). The CDR3 extends over 14 amino acids. Unmatched junction bases numbered 6, after V lost 5 bases and J lost 3 bases. CDR3 in DNA: TGCAGTGCTTGGCTAGCGGGAATGACAGATACGCAGTATTTT. Its protein product is CSAWLAGMTDTQYF.

The chain combines TRBV20-1 with TRBJ1-2; D unresolved. This CDR3 is built from 10 residues. The ends were cut back, 3 bases at V and 6 bases at J, with 5 bases in the middle. Looked up from germline, CDR1 is DFQATT and CDR2 is SNEGSKA (reference sequence). The CDR3 here is CSARDDGYTF. CDR3 sequence (DNA): TGCAGTGCTAGGGACGATGGCTACACCTTC.

This clonotype turned up a few times. The chain links TRBV12-3 or TRBV12-4 to TRBJ2-7; D gene unclear. CDR3 length: 18 residues. Trimming removed 5 bases from V and 0 bases from J, with 23 bases in between. The CDR3 here is CASSNPMIGPLSSYEQYF. For the CDR3, the DNA is TGTGCCAGCAGTAATCCTATGATTGGACCATTAAGCTCCTACGAGCAGTACTTC.

This clonotype has more than one count but fewer than ten. The chain joins TRBV7-8 to TRBJ2-3; 7 positions agree with TRBD1. The length of the CDR3 is 16 residues. Germline-derived CDR1 and CDR2 are SGHVS and FQNEAQ. After removal of 4 bases from V and 0 bases from J, the junction contained 7 bases not matched to a gene. CDR3 amino acids: CASSWGQPVSTDTQYF. The CDR3 coding sequence is TGTGCCAGCAGCTGGGGACAGCCTGTAAGCACAGATACGCAGTATTTT. Full variable domain (remainder filled in from reference TRBV7-8 and TRBJ2-3): GAGVSQSPRYKVAKRGQDVALRCDPISGHVSLFWYQQALGQGPEFLTYFQNEAQLDKSGLPSDRFFAERPEGSVSTLKIQRTQQEDSAVYLCASSWGQPVSTDTQYFGPGTRLTVL.

This clonotype was counted once. The junction and the germline gene differ at one end; a read error may be behind it. The chain uses TRBV5-1 and TRBJ2-3, with D perhaps assigned TRBD1 or TRBD2 (5 bases each). This CDR3 comprises 14 residues. Germline V gene sequence: CDR1 SGHRS, CDR2 YFSETQ. The CDR3 bases are TGCGCCAGCGGCCGGGGCAGGGTTACAGATAAGCAGTATTTT. The encoded protein is CASGRGRVTDKQYF.

This clonotype has a count of ten or more. The chain is built from TRBV5-1 and TRBJ2-1, with TRBD2 identical over 9 bases. The junction had 4 bases not matched to a gene; V was cut back by 0 bases and J by 6 bases. Germline V lookup: CDR1 SGHRS, CDR2 YFSETQ. The CDR3 covers 15 residues. The CDR3 spells CASSLDLAGRNEQFF. The DNA for the CDR3 is TGCGCCAGCAGCTTGGATCTAGCGGGACGCAATGAGCAGTTCTTC.

CDR3 loop: CASSLVSLRNEQFF. For the CDR3, the DNA is TGTGCCAGCAGCTTAGTGTCCCTCCGCAATGAGCAGTTCTTC. The chain links TRBV7-8 to TRBJ2-1; D is ambiguous. CDR1 is SGHVS, CDR2 FQNEAQ, per germline. The ends were cut back, 1 base at V and 6 bases at J, with 10 bases in the middle. The CDR3 covers 14 residues.

The chain couples TRBV20-1 to TRBJ1-5; D perhaps matches TRBD1 (5 bases). V lost 4 bases to trimming and J lost 6 bases, with 16 bases between them. The CDR3 spans 14 residues. The germline V gene has CDR1 DFQATT and CDR2 SNEGSKA (reference sequence). CDR3 amino acids: CSAKGSRGGQPQHF. The CDR3 bases are TGCAGTGCTAAAGGGTCGCGGGGGGGTCAGCCCCAGCATTTT.

The chain is built from TRBV28 and TRBJ1-5, with D hard to call. In germline, CDR1 is MDHEN, CDR2 SYDVKM. CDR3 length equals 14 residues. V dropped 5 bases and J dropped 0 bases, with 8 bases sitting between them. DNA for the CDR3: TGTGCCAGCAGTGCCGAGACTAGCAATCAGCCCCAGCATTTT. Translated: CASSAETSNQPQHF.

The chain combines TRBV20-1 with TRBJ2-1, with a tentative D call TRBD2 (5 bases). The CDR3 runs 15 residues. V was clipped by 5 bases and J by 10 bases, with 24 bases between them. Germline lookup yields CDR1 DFQATT and CDR2 SNEGSKA (reference sequence). The CDR3 is CSALHRASPLMEQFF. The CDR3 region has the DNA TGCAGTGCTTTGCATCGGGCTAGCCCTCTTATGGAGCAGTTCTTC.

The sample holds many counts of this clonotype. The CDR3 is CASTLRTGATEAFF. CDR3 DNA: TGCGCCAGCACCTTAAGGACAGGGGCCACTGAAGCTTTCTTT. The J gene is TRBJ1-1, the V gene TRBV5-1; the match to TRBD1 covers 9 bases. Germline CDR1 is SGHRS and CDR2 is YFSETQ. After removal of 6 bases from V and 4 bases from J, the junction contained 7 bases not matched to a gene. This CDR3 is 14 amino acids long.

The CDR3 is CASSTTPNGPNTGELFF. CDR3 nucleotide sequence: TGTGCCAGCAGCACCACCCCAAACGGGCCGAACACCGGGGAGCTGTTTTTT. J is TRBJ2-2 and V is TRBV7-6; D is ambiguous. The V end was cut by 5 bases, the J end by 0 bases, with 16 bases between. CDR3 size: 17 residues. Germline CDR1 is SGHVS and CDR2 is FNYEAQ.

The J gene is TRBJ2-7, the V gene TRBV3-1; D may be TRBD2 (6 bases). The CDR3 consists of 15 residues. CDR1 LGHDT and CDR2 YNNKEL come from the germline V gene (reference sequence). The germline V and J ends were trimmed by 4 bases and 0 bases, with 13 bases remaining between them. CDR3 amino acids: CASSPSGGNSYEQYF. The DNA of the CDR3 is TGTGCCAGCAGCCCGTCAGGAGGGAACTCCTACGAGCAGTACTTC.

This clonotype appeared a few times. This chain uses TRBV18 with TRBJ1-5, with a tentative D call TRBD1 (5 bases). The CDR3 contains 16 residues. Trimming pared 6 bases from V and 1 base from J, leaving 16 bases between. Germline CDR1 is KGHSH and CDR2 is LQKENI. CDR3: CASSLGTGGSNQPQHF. For the CDR3, the DNA is TGTGCCAGCTCTCTCGGAACGGGGGGAAGCAATCAGCCCCAGCATTTT. Variable domain in full (rest from reference TRBV18 and TRBJ1-5): NAGVMQNPRHLVRRRGQEARLRCSPMKGHSHVYWYRQLPEEGLKFMVYLQKENIIDESGMPKERFSAEFPKEGPSILRIQQVVRGDSAAYFCASSLGTGGSNQPQHFGDGTRLSIL.

The chain joins TRBV24-1 to TRBJ2-5, with 7 nucleotides matching TRBD2. This CDR3 has 11 residues. CDR1 KGHDR and CDR2 SFDVKD come from the germline V gene. Germline trimming cut 9 bases from V and 5 bases from J; bases unmatched to any gene: 2. DNA for the CDR3: TGTGCCACCCAAGCGGGGGAGACCCAGTACTTC. Amino acid sequence: CATQAGETQYF.

This clonotype was counted at least ten times. The chain recombines TRBV10-3 with TRBJ1-2; 8 bases line up with TRBD1. Germline V CDR1 and CDR2: ENHRY, SYGVKD. J was trimmed by 8 bases and V by 4 bases; bases with no gene match: 6. This CDR3 spans 13 amino acids. The CDR3 nucleotides read TGTGCCATCAGTGTGGACAGGGAGAAAGGCTACACCTTC. Its protein is CAISVDREKGYTF.

This clonotype was counted many times. V and J are TRBV4-3 and TRBJ1-1; D ambiguous. Between the trimmed V and J ends, which lost 0 bases and 1 base, there was a span of 9 bases. The germline V gene encodes CDR1 LGHNA and CDR2 YSLEER. CDR3 length equals 15 residues. CDR3 nucleotide sequence: TGCGCCAGCAGCCAAGATGGCCAGAGGAACACTGAAGCTTTCTTT. It specifies CASSQDGQRNTEAFF.

The chain has TRBV3-1 and TRBJ2-1, with TRBD2 identical over 8 bases. Unmatched junction bases numbered 5, after V lost 1 base and J lost 6 bases. CDR1 and CDR2 (germline): LGHDT, YNNKEL (reference sequence). This CDR3 has 15 amino acids. The CDR3, as DNA: TGTGCCAGCAGCCAAGCGGGGGGGGGATTCAATGAGCAGTTCTTC. Its translation: CASSQAGGGFNEQFF.

This clonotype was recorded at least ten times. The chain combines TRBV7-2 with TRBJ2-3; D may be TRBD1 (6 bases). The CDR3 has 11 residues. V was pared by 6 bases and J by 9 bases, with 10 bases between. Germline V gene sequence: CDR1 SGHTA, CDR2 FQGNSA. In DNA form, the CDR3 reads TGTGCCAGCAGTAATCAGGGGACGCAGTATTTT. This codes for CASSNQGTQYF.

The CDR3 sequence is CASSLKWGAKNIQYF. As DNA, the CDR3 is TGTGCCAGCAGCCTCAAATGGGGGGCCAAAAACATTCAGTACTTC. This chain connects TRBV28 to TRBJ2-4; D may correspond to TRBD1 or TRBD2 (5 bases each). Trimming shortened V by 6 bases and J by 1 base, and 13 bases separated the two germline ends. This CDR3 contains 15 residues. Germline V lookup: CDR1 MDHEN, CDR2 SYDVKM.

This clonotype was counted many times. The chain recombines TRBV9 with TRBJ2-7; 11 nucleotides agree with TRBD2. In germline, CDR1 is SGDLS, CDR2 YYNGEE. The CDR3 has 15 amino acids. After removal of 5 bases from V and 3 bases from J, the junction contained 7 bases not matched to a gene. CDR3 sequence reads: CASRERLAGNYEQYF. As DNA, the CDR3 is TGTGCCAGCAGAGAGAGACTAGCGGGAAACTACGAGCAGTACTTC.